Reported below is one T cell receptor beta chain. This receptor's antigen is unknown. The junction shows a germline mismatch at one end, possibly a read error. This sample was taken from a study of tumor-infiltrating lymphocytes in primary liver carcinoma (dated by TCRdb to 2016 to 2017). Context from the whole study: Of the five patients, three men and two women aged 30 to 69 years, four had hepatocellular carcinoma and one had combined HCC and intrahepatic cholangiocarcinoma. Each sample produced about 3.5 to 7.13 million productive TCRbeta reads, and read depth showed no significant difference between tissue types. A total of 35 or so specimens from 5 patients underwent TCRbeta repertoire sequencing, comprising 25 or so tumor regions, 5 adjacent noncancerous liver tissues and 5 peripheral blood samples. The tumors of the five patients were staged as T1-T3 N0M0, with maximum diameters ranging from roughly 4 to 10 cm. For each liver tumor, the study sampled five regions along with adjacent normal tissue and blood, and applied TCRbeta repertoire sequencing, expression microarrays and whole-exome sequencing. Reproducibility between technical replicate repertoires was high, with correlation coefficients above 0.95 and mean shared-clone rates about 0.89.

Total RNA and DNA were co-extracted from approximately 20-30 mg of bulk tissue with the AllPrep DNA/RNA mini kit, without cell sorting. Between late 2015 and early 2016, 5 or 6 patients in China with histopathologically diagnosed primary liver carcinoma had their tumors surgically resected. At the time of sampling, the patients were treatment-naive and had chronic HBV infection. Fresh tumor and adjacent tissue pieces were bisected, with one half stored in RNAlater at -80 degrees C and the other half sent for histology. CDR1 is given as SGHRS and CDR2 as YFSETQ, both from the germline V gene. Including cysteine and phenylalanine, the CDR3 has 17 amino acids. Only CDR3 DNA remains: 51 bases, in frame from the first base. What the work shows at the level of the full study, not this receptor alone: The top 250 clones accounted for a significantly greater share of the repertoire in tumors than in blood (p = 0.039). Repertoire overlap was higher between tumor regions (mean around 36%) than tumor-adjacent (approximately 17%) or tumor-blood (about 14%) pairs, consistent with antigen-driven expansion. Bulk unsorted samples precluded comparing CD4+ and CD8+ T cell repertoires. Only a few patients were included in the study, and the authors note that the findings should be validated in a larger study. Because sequencing covered only the TCR beta chain and unpaired alpha chains were not captured, true repertoire diversity is likely underestimated.

Using a constant-region primer and ProtoScript II reverse transcriptase, TCRbeta-specific cDNA was reverse-transcribed from roughly 500 ng total RNA. The TCRbeta libraries were prepared through three rounds of nested multiplex PCR following a slightly modified ARM-PCR procedure. Multiplex TRBV1-TRBV30 forward primers and a Cbeta reverse primer were used in the first two PCR rounds, each of which was run for around 9 cycles. A final 25-cycle PCR with Deep VentR polymerase added sample barcodes and Illumina adapters. Amplicons of 200-500 bp were gel-purified with a QIAquick gel extraction kit before sequencing. An Illumina HiSeq 2500 was used to sequence the TCRbeta amplicons, generating 250-bp paired-end reads. The paper's processing steps were these. Reads were quality-trimmed with Trimmomatic v0.33, and paired reads were merged with FLASH v1.2.11 to recover full CDR3 sequences. V, D and J germline segments were assigned to the rearranged TCRbeta sequences by MiGEC v1.2.1b. VDJtools v1.0.0 computed clonotype statistics and Shannon-Wiener diversity indices. To reduce sampling bias, subsequent analyses other than the diversity analysis used only the 250 most abundant clonotypes in each sample. Using fastp at Q25 and MiXCR, TCRdb reprocessed the public reads and kept productive beta chains. All rows with the same CDR3 protein become a single entry with the most common DNA and genes. What appears here as the V and J calls and clone size reflects TCRdb's work, not the paper's. This sample is represented by some 46,000 distinct CDR3 sequences; around 75% of them were singletons. The ten biggest clones cover 35% to 45% of the sample.

The chain uses TRBV5-1 and TRBJ2-2; a tentative D match to TRBD1 spans 6 bases. The TCR comes from a woman aged 25-40 years with primary liver carcinoma and hepatitis B virus infection. Specimen: tumor-adjacent normal liver tissue. The nucleotides read TGCGCCAGTAGCTTGGGCCACCAGGACAGAGCGGCCGGGGAGCTGTTTTTT. Its amino acids are CASSLGHQDRAAGELFF.